This T cell receptor (beta chain) was observed in a study of T cell clusters in autoimmune cytopenias (dated by TCRdb to about 2019). Background for the entire study: Healthy donor controls had a mean age of roughly 50 years and a median age of around 60 years, with about half of the roughly 40 female. Repertoires from autoimmune hepatitis patients were compared with those of 20 to 25 healthy donors matched for age and sex. The study was designed to test whether a disease-specific immune repertoire signature usable as a blood-based biomarker is carried by autoimmune cytopenia patients. In autoimmune cytopenia patients, peripheral blood TRB and IGH repertoires were sequenced during active disease and over treatment follow-up, together with healthy, CLL and autoimmune hepatitis controls. For primary cytopenia, the controls were roughly 24 age-matched healthy donors, and for secondary cytopenia, the controls were around 13 age-matched CLL patients. TRB sequencing reached a median depth of 51,575 reads per sample and yielded a median of around 2,400 distinct TRB clonotypes per sample. What the authors observed across the whole study: Healthy donors showed almost three-fold more exclusive TRB clusters than active autoimmune hepatitis patients, consistent with an autoimmunity-wide signature. The T cell clusters were defined only in silico, and the functional role of the clusters still needed to be validated experimentally. GLIPH results suggested that primary autoimmune cytopenia patients were missing physiological T cell clusters, with approximately 47 clusters found only in healthy donors compared with over 15 found only in patients. The cluster-lack signature was not observed for secondary cytopenia versus CLL, as the signature was apparently masked by the dominant lymphoma-associated repertoire. Shifts in the TRB repertoire, including less even repertoires in secondary cytopenia and CLL, were mostly a reflection of lymphoma bias and not of autoimmunity.

For each sample, TRB amplification used 200 to 300 ng of peripheral blood genomic DNA, equal to some 37,000 genome equivalents. With no count recorded, this clonotype is classed as medium-sized (0.01 to 0.1%) from frequency. Its binding antigen is unknown. The germline V gene (reference sequence) yields MNHNY for CDR1 and SVGAGI for CDR2. From the cysteine through the phenylalanine, the CDR3 covers 17 amino acids. The entry carries no DNA sequence. Multiplex PCR with a touch-down protocol amplified TRB rearrangements, with the TRB-A and TRB-B primer pools combined in a single tube. Illumina adapters and sample indices were attached to the amplicons through two consecutive PCR reactions using Phusion HS II polymerase. The amplicons were gel-purified using the NucleoSpin Gel and PCR Clean-up kit, after which quantification was performed by Qubit and quality was checked on an Agilent 2100 Bioanalyzer. Libraries were sequenced on an Illumina MiSeq using 600-cycle, single-indexed, paired-end runs. As for how the authors treated the data: Alignment and assembly of TRB reads were performed with MiXCR version 2.1.12 and the default MiXCR reference library. Each unique CDR3 nucleotide sequence defined a clone, and only productive sequences with at least two reads were analysed. To assess repertoire diversity, an R script computed alpha-parameterized diversity profiles (alpha 0 to 5), which included the Shannon (alpha 1) and Simpson (alpha 2) indices. Combinatorial TRB VJ usage was computed with the tcR package and compared between cohorts by principal component analysis with ade4. GLIPH clustering of TCRbeta CDR3s was carried out on cohort pairs matched by age and read depth, and cluster frequencies were compared by Wilcoxon test. TCRdb reprocessed the reads and lists each CDR3 protein sequence as a single entry, with no DNA. TCRdb's processing, not the study's, gives the V and J calls here. This specimen's table enumerates 5,500 to 6,500 distinct CDR3 sequences. Of the sample, approximately 6% is held by the ten largest clones.

This sample also belongs to another study, concerning T cell repertoires in aging, cancer and after chemotherapy. As the second study states: Donors spanned six age groups from 30 or younger to 70 or older, with at least three individuals per group. Healthy donor control TCR repertoires were recorded over several months to years and showed clear clonal overlap across re-sampling. In total, the full dataset held approximately 8.4 million TCR reads. Untreated patients with hematological or solid cancers showed significantly lower blood TCR diversity and higher clonality than age-matched healthy donors. In healthy donors, the decline in TCR diversity with age was mainly due to loss of richness, whereas in cancer patients loss of evenness also played a role. In both cancer cohorts, median generation probability rose over the chemotherapy interval, which suggests that the repertoire was reconstituted through rebound thymic output. According to the authors, the repertoire data do not permit conclusions about immunological memory after chemotherapy. To look at immunoaging and at how T cells reconstitute after chemotherapy, the study profiled TCR beta repertoires in peripheral blood from both healthy donors and cancer patients. Alongside about 97 healthy donors serving as a reference group, the cohort included approximately 220 cancer patients, of whom more than 90 had hematological cancers and about 130 had solid cancers. MiXCR versions 2.12 and 3.0.5 were used to process TRB sequences. The repertoire metrics were Shannon diversity, evenness, clonality (defined as one minus evenness), and alpha-parameterized diversity profiles covering alpha 0 to 5. The IGoR algorithm was used to compute generation probabilities of clones in paired pre- and post-chemotherapy samples.

The rearrangement combines TRBV6-6 with TRBJ1-5; TCRdb outputs TRBD1, but without DNA this stays unchecked. Sequenced: peripheral blood. This TCR derives from a human donor in good health. The CDR3 region: CASSYRLTEYSNQPQHF.